The entry below describes one T cell receptor beta chain. This specimen belongs to a study of CD8 T cells in Susac syndrome. The CDR3 contains 16 residues. Per germline, CDR1 MNHEY and CDR2 SVGEGT. V lost 6 bases and J 0 bases, leaving 12 bases between the germline ends. After extraction with the RNeasy kit, about 0.45 to 1 ug of the RNA was reverse transcribed using random hexamers. MiXCR was run by TCRdb on the immunoSEQ multiplex PCR reads, yielding one entry per CDR3 protein. There are about 130,000 distinct CDR3 sequences in the sample; around 94% occur only once, and around 0.21% lies in the top ten.

This TCR was sampled from a human donor with Susac syndrome. Sequencing was done on a sample of CD8+ T cells from PBMCs. The rearrangement uses TRBV6-2 or TRBV6-3 and TRBJ2-6, with D unclear. CDR3 DNA: TGTGCCAGCAGGCCAAACCCGGACTCTGGGGCCAACGTCCTGACTTTC. This translates into CASRPNPDSGANVLTF.